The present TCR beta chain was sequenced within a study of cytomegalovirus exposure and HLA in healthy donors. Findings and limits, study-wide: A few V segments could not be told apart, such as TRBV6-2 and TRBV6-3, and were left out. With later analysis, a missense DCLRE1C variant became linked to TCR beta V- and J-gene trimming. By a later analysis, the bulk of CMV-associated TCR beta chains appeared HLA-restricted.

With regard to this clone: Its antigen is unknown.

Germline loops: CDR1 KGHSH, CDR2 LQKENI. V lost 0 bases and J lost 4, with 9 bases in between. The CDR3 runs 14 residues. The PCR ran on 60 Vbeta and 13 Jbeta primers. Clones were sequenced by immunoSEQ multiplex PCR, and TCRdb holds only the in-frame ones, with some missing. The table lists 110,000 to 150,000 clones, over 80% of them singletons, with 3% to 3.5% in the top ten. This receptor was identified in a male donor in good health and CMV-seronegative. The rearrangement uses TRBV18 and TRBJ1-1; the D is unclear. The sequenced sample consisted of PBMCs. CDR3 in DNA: TGTGCCAGCTCACCACCGGGGAGGGTCACTGAAGCTTTCTTT. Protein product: CASSPPGRVTEAFF.